The 16 T cell receptor beta chains reported below all come from one sample, sequenced in a study of control samples from healthy donors and cancer patients. The repertoire was sequenced with immunoSEQ multiplex PCR; TCRdb's copy has only in-frame clones and lacks some. This table holds about 130,000 clones, about 94% found once. The sample comprised PBMCs. These receptors all come from a man aged 60 to 75 with colorectal cancer.

The chain combines TRBV16 with TRBJ1-5; D is undetermined. The CDR3 spans 16 residues. V gave up 1 base and J gave up 4 bases, with 14 bases separating them. Per germline, CDR1 KGHSY and CDR2 FQNENV. The CDR3 spells CASSQWADSVNQPQHF. CDR3 in DNA: TGTGCCAGCAGCCAATGGGCAGATTCGGTAAATCAGCCCCAGCATTTT.

This sequence joins TRBV12-3 or TRBV12-4 and TRBJ1-2; D uncertain. CDR3 size: 13 residues. The V and J ends lost 3 bases and 8 bases respectively, with 13 bases between them. The CDR3 loop reads CASSLEPVGGYTF. The CDR3 nucleotides are TGTGCCAGCAGTTTGGAGCCAGTCGGCGGCTACACCTTC.

V gene TRBV9 combines with J gene TRBJ2-2; the match to TRBD2 covers 8 bases. Per germline, CDR1 SGDLS and CDR2 YYNGEE. This CDR3 has 14 residues. Germline trimming cut 2 bases from V and 7 bases from J; bases unmatched to any gene: 4. CDR3 sequence: CASSVGGAGGELFF. The DNA of the CDR3 is TGTGCCAGCAGCGTCGGGGGGGCTGGCGGGGAGCTGTTTTTT.

The sample holds one count of this clone. The chain recombines TRBV10-3 with TRBJ2-6; no firm D call. Germline assignment: CDR1 ENHRY and CDR2 SYGVKD. The CDR3 sequence is 18 residues long. Trimming took off 6 bases at V and 2 bases at J, with 20 bases between the two ends. The CDR3 spells CAISPSNHFQPGANVLTF. In nucleotides, the CDR3 is TGTGCCATCAGCCCTTCCAACCATTTTCAGCCTGGGGCCAACGTCCTGACTTTC.

This clone was seen once. This rearrangement joins TRBV11-2 to TRBJ2-5, with 10 bases that match TRBD1. Germline CDR1 reads SGHAT; CDR2 reads FQNNGV. CDR3 length equals 15 residues. The J segment lost 5 bases and the V segment lost 0 bases, leaving 3 bases of the junction unmatched. CDR3 in amino acids: CASSLDGGQGETQYF. Here the CDR3 DNA reads TGTGCCAGCAGCTTAGATGGGGGACAGGGGGAGACCCAGTACTTC.

V usage is TRBV6-5 and J usage is TRBJ1-5; TRBD1 agrees at 7 bases. In germline, CDR1 is MNHEY, CDR2 SVGAGI. This CDR3 contains 15 residues. J was trimmed by 2 bases and V by 6 bases; bases with no gene match: 7. CDR3 sequence reads: CASSRGGFGNQPQHF. The CDR3 coding sequence is TGTGCCAGCAGCCGAGGGGGCTTCGGCAATCAGCCCCAGCATTTT.

The sample holds one count of this clone. One junction end disagrees with the germline gene, perhaps due to a read error. This specimen includes other DNA sequences encoding the same CDR3. V usage is TRBV12-3 or TRBV12-4 and J usage is TRBJ2-5; D unresolved. CDR3 length: 13 amino acids. The CDR3 DNA reads as TGTGCCAGCAGTTTAGGGAGAGGAGAGACCCAATACTTC. This sequence encodes CASSLGRGETQYF.

This clone was counted a single time. The chain uses TRBV6-2 or TRBV6-3 and TRBJ2-2; D is ambiguous. V was shortened by 6 bases and J by 6 bases, with 2 bases between the two germline ends. The CDR3 runs 10 residues. The germline gives CDR1 MNHEY, CDR2 SVGEGT. The CDR3 coding sequence is TGTGCCAGCAGCGCCGGGGAGCTGTTTTTT. This encodes CASSAGELFF.

The chain joins TRBV9 to TRBJ2-3; TRBD2 is a possible D gene (5 bases). The CDR3 has 15 residues. The ends were cut back, 0 bases at V and 1 base at J, with 9 bases in the middle. From germline, CDR1 is SGDLS and CDR2 YYNGEE. The CDR3 DNA is TGTGCCAGCAGCGTAGGGGTAGCGCGCACAGATACGCAGTATTTT. Protein sequence: CASSVGVARTDTQYF.

V is TRBV5-1 and J is TRBJ1-1; D gene uncertain. The germline V and J ends were trimmed by 1 base and 5 bases, with 12 bases remaining between them. The CDR3 loop spans 14 amino acids. Germline-derived CDR1 and CDR2 are SGHRS and YFSETQ. The CDR3 is CASSLQAPGTEAFF. As DNA, the CDR3 is TGCGCCAGCAGCTTGCAGGCTCCTGGAACTGAAGCTTTCTTT.

This clone was seen just once. The V gene is TRBV29-1, the J gene TRBJ2-3, with TRBD1 matching 10 bases. Germline lookup yields CDR1 SQVTM and CDR2 ANQGSEA. The CDR3 loop spans 14 amino acids. J lost 0 bases, V lost 6 bases, and 3 bases had no gene match. The CDR3 loop is CSVLGQGSTDTQYF. The CDR3 DNA follows: TGCAGCGTCCTGGGACAGGGGAGCACAGATACGCAGTATTTT.

The chain recombines TRBV11-2 with TRBJ2-1, with TRBD2 matching 10 bases. From germline, CDR1 is SGHAT and CDR2 FQNNGV. There are 16 residues in the CDR3. The V segment lost 3 bases and the J segment 3 bases; nucleotides outside the gene matches: 5. The CDR3 loop reads CASSLLLAGDYNEQFF. The CDR3 bases are TGTGCCAGCAGCTTGCTCCTAGCGGGGGACTACAATGAGCAGTTCTTC.

The chain joins TRBV2 to TRBJ2-3, with 7 bases that match TRBD1. The CDR3 runs to 13 residues. Germline CDR1 reads SNHLY; CDR2 reads FYNNEI. V was clipped by 5 bases and J by 4 bases; unmatched bases: 3. The CDR3, as DNA: TGTGCCAGCAGTAAAGACAGGGCAGATACGCAGTATTTT. Its protein product is CASSKDRADTQYF.

This clone has just a few counts. V is TRBV2 and J is TRBJ2-3, with TRBD2 identical over 8 bases. With V trimmed by 5 bases and J by 3 bases, 7 bases remained unmatched. CDR3 length equals 15 residues. The germline CDR1 and CDR2 sequences are SNHLY and FYNNEI. The CDR3 DNA follows: TGTGCCAGCAGTTACGGGGGGGCCGAGACAGATACGCAGTATTTT. Its protein product is CASSYGGAETDTQYF.

This clone was observed once. The chain has TRBV6-5 and TRBJ1-4; 8 bases fit TRBD1. From germline, CDR1 is MNHEY and CDR2 SVGAGI. V gave up 6 bases and J gave up 8 bases; unmatched junction bases: 8. CDR3 size: 14 residues. CDR3 sequence: CASRLTGEEEKLFF. The CDR3 DNA sequence: TGTGCCAGCAGGCTGACAGGGGAAGAAGAAAAACTGTTTTTT.

The chain combines TRBV6-5 with TRBJ1-1, with 8 bases lining up with TRBD1. With V trimmed by 5 bases and J by 4 bases, 3 bases remained unmatched. The germline CDR1 and CDR2 sequences are MNHEY and SVGAGI. The CDR3 has 13 amino acids. The CDR3 region has the DNA TGTGCCAGCAGTAAACAGGGGGGCACTGAAGCTTTCTTT. Its protein is CASSKQGGTEAFF.